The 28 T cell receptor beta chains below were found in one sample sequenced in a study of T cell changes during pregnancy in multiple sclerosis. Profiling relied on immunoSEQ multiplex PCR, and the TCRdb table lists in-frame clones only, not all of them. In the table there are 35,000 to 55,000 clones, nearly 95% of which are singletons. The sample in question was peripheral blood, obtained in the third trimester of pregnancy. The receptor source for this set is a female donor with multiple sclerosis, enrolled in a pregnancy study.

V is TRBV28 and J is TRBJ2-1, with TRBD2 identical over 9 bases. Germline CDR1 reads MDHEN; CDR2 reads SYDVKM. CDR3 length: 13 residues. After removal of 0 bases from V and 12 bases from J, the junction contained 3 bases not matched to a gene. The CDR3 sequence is CASSLWFSGGQFF. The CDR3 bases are TGTGCCAGCAGTTTATGGTTTAGCGGGGGGCAGTTCTTC. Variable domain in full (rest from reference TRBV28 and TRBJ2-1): DVKVTQSSRYLVKRTGEKVFLECVQDMDHENMFWYRQDPGLGLRLIYFSYDVKMKEKGDIPEGYSVSREKKERFSLILESASTNQTSMYLCASSLWFSGGQFFGPGTRLTVL.

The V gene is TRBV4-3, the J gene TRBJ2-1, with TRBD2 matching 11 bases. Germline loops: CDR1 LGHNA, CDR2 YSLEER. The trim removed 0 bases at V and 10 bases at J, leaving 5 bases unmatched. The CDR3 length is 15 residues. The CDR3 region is CASSQDPSGRWEQFF. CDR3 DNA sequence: TGCGCCAGCAGCCAAGATCCTAGCGGGAGGTGGGAGCAGTTCTTC.

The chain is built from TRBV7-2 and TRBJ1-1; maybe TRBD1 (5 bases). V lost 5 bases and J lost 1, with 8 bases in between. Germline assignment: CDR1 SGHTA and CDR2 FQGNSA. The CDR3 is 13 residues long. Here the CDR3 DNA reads TGTGCCAGCAGCCTGGACAAGAACACTGAAGCTTTCTTT. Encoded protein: CASSLDKNTEAFF.

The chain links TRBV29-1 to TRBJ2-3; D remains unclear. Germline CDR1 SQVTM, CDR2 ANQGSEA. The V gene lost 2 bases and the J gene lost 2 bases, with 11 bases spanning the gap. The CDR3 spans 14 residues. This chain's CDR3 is CSVERAYHTDTQYF. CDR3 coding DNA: TGCAGCGTTGAAAGAGCGTATCACACAGATACGCAGTATTTT.

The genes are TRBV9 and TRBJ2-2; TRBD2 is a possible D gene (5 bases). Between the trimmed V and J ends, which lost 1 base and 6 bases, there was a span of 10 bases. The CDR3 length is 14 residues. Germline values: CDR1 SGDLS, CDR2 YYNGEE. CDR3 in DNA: TGTGCCAGCAGCGTAACCCTAGCCTCCGGGGAGCTGTTTTTT. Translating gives CASSVTLASGELFF.

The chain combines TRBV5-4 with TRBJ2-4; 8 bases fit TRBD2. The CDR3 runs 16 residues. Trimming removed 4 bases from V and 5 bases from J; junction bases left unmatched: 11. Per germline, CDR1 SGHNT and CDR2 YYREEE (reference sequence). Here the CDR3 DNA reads TGTGCCAGCAGCCCGACGGGGGGGCGGGGGGAAAACATTCAGTACTTC. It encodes CASSPTGGRGENIQYF.

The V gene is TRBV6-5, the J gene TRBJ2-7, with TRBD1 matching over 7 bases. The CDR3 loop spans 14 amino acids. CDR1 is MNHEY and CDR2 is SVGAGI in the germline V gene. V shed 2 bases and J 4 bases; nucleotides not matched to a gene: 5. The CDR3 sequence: CASSYETGSYEQYF. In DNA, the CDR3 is TGTGCCAGCAGTTACGAGACAGGGAGTTACGAGCAGTACTTC.

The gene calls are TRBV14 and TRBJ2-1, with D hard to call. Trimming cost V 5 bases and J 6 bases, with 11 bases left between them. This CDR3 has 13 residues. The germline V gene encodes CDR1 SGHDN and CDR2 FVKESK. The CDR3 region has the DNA TGTGCCAGCAGCACACAACCTTTCAATGAGCAGTTCTTC. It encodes CASSTQPFNEQFF.

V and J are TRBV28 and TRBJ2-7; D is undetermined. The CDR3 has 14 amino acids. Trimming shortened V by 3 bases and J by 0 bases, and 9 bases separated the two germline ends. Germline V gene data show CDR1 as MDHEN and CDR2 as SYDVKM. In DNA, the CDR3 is TGTGCCAGCAGTTTTTCCAGGCCCTCCTACGAGCAGTACTTC. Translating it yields CASSFSRPSYEQYF.

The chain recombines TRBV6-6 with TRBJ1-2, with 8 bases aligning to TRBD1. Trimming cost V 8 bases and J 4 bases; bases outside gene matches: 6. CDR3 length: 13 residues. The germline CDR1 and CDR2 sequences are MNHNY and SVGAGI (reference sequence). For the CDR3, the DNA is TGTGCCAGCTTACAGGGGACAGGCTATGGCTACACCTTC. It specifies CASLQGTGYGYTF.

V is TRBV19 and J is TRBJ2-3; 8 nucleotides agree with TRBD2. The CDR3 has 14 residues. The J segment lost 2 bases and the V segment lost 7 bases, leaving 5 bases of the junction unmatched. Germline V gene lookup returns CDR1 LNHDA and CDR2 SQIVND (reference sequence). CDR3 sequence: CASKALADTDTQYF. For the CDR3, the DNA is TGTGCCAGTAAAGCACTAGCGGACACAGATACGCAGTATTTT.

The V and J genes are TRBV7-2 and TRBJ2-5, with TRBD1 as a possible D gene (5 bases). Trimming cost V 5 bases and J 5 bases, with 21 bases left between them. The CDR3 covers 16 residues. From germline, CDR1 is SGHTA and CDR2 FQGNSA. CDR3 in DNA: TGTGCCAGCAGCCCCTGGGTAAGGGGTTTCGGGGAGACCCAGTACTTC. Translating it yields CASSPWVRGFGETQYF.

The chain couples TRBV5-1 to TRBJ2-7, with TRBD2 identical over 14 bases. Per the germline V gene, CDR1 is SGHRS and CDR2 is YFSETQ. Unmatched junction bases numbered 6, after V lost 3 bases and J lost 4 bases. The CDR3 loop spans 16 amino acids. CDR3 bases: TGCGCCAGCAGCTCACTAGGGACTAGCGGGAGTTACGAGCAGTACTTC. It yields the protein CASSSLGTSGSYEQYF. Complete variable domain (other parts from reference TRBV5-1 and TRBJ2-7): KAGVTQTPRYLIKTRGQQVTLSCSPISGHRSVSWYQQTPGQGLQFLFEYFSETQRNKGNFPGRFSGRQFSNSRSEMNVSTLELGDSALYLCASSSLGTSGSYEQYFGPGTRLTVT.

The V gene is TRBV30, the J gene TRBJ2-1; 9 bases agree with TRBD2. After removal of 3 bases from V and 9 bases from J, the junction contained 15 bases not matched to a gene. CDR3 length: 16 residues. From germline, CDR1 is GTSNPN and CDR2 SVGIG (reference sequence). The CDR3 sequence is CAWSLGLAGPQGEQFF. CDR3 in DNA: TGTGCCTGGAGCCTGGGACTAGCTGGCCCCCAGGGTGAGCAGTTCTTC.

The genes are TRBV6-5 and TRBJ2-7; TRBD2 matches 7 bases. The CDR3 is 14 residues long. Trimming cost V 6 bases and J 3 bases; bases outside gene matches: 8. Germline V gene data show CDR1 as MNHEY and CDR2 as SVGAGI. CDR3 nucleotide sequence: TGTGCCAGCAGGACGGGGGGACTGGTCTACGAGCAGTACTTC. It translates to CASRTGGLVYEQYF.

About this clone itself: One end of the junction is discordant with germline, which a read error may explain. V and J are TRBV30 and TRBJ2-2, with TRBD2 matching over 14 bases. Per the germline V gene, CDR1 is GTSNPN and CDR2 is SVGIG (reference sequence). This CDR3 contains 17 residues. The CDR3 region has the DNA TGTGCCTGGAGTGTACCCGGACTAGCGGGAGGCGGTCGGGGAGCTGTTTTT. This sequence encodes CAWSVPGLAGGGRGAVF. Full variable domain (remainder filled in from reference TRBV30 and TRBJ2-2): SQTIHQWPATLVQPVGSPLSLECTVEGTSNPNLYWYRQAAGRGLQLLFYSVGIGQISSEVPQNLSASRPQDRQFILSSKKLLLSDSGFYLCAWSVPGLAGGGRGAVFGEGSRLTVL.

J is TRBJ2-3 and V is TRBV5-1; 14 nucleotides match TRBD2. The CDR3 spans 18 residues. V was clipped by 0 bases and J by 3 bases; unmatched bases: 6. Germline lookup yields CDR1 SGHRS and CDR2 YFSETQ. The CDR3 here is CASSLEGLAGVVTDTQYF. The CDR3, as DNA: TGCGCCAGCAGCTTGGAGGGACTAGCGGGAGTAGTTACAGATACGCAGTATTTT.

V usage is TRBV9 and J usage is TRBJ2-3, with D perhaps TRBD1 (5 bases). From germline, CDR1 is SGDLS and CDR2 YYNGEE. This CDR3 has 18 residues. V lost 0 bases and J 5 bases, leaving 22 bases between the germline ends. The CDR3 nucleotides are TGTGCCAGCAGCGTAGGGGGTAGCAGCAGGGCTTCAGGAGATACGCAGTATTTT. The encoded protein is CASSVGGSSRASGDTQYF.

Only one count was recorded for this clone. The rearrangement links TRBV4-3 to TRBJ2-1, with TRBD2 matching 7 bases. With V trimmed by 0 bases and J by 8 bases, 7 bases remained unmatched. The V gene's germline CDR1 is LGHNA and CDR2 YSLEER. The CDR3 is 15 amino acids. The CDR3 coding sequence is TGCGCCAGCAGCCAAGAGTTGGGAGGGTCCCATGAGCAGTTCTTC. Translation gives CASSQELGGSHEQFF.

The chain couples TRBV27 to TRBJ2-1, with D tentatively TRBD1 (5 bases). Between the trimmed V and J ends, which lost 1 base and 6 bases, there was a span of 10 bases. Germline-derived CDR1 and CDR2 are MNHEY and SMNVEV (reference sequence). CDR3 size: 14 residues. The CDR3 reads CASSLLGHVNEQFF. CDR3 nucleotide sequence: TGTGCCAGCAGTTTATTAGGACATGTCAATGAGCAGTTCTTC.

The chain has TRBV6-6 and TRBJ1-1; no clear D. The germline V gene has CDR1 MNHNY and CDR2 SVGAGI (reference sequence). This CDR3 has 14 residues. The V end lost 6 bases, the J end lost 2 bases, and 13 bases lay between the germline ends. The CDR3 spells CASRSYSTNTEAFF. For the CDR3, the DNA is TGTGCCAGCAGATCTTACAGCACCAACACTGAAGCTTTCTTT.

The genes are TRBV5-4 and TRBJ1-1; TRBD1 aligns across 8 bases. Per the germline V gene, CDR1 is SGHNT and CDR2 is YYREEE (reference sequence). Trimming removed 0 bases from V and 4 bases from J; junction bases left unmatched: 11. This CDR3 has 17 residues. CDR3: CASSLAGGADLGTEAFF. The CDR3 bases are TGTGCCAGCAGCTTGGCAGGGGGCGCGGATTTGGGCACTGAAGCTTTCTTT.

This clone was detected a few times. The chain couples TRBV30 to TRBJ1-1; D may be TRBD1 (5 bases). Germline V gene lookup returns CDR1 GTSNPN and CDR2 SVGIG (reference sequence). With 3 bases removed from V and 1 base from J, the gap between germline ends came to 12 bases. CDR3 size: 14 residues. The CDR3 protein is CAWSARTTNTEAFF. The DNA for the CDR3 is TGTGCCTGGAGCGCCCGGACAACGAACACTGAAGCTTTCTTT.

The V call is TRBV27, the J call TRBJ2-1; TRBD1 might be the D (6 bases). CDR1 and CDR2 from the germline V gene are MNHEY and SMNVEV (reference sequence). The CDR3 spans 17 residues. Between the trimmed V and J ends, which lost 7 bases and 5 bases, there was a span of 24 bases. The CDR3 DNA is TGTGCCAGCACAAAACTTACAGGGAACCGGCGCCACAATGAGCAGTTCTTC. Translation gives CASTKLTGNRRHNEQFF.

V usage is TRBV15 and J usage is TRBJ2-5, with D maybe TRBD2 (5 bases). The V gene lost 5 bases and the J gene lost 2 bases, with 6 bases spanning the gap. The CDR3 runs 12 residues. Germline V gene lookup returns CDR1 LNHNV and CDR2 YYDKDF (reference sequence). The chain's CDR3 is CATSLAQETQYF. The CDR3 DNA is TGTGCCACCAGCCTAGCTCAAGAGACCCAGTACTTC.

CDR3 DNA sequence: TGTGCCAGCAGCCTTCTAGCGGGAGGCCAAGAGACCCAGTACTTC. This translates into CASSLLAGGQETQYF. The chain joins TRBV16 to TRBJ2-5; 11 bases line up with TRBD2. Per the germline V gene, CDR1 is KGHSY and CDR2 is FQNENV. The J segment lost 1 base and the V segment lost 4 bases, leaving 2 bases of the junction unmatched. The CDR3 contains 15 residues.

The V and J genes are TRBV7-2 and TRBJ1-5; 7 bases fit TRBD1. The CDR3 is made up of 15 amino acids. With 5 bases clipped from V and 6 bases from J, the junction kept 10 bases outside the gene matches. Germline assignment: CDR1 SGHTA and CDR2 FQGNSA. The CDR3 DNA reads TGTGCCAGCAGCATCCGACAGGGTAGTGTTCAGCCCCAGCATTTT. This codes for CASSIRQGSVQPQHF. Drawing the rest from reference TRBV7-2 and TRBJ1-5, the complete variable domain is GAGVSQSPSNKVTEKGKDVELRCDPISGHTALYWYRQSLGQGLEFLIYFQGNSAPDKSGLPSDRFSAERTGGSVSTLTIQRTQQEDSAVYLCASSIRQGSVQPQHFGDGTRLSIL.

The CDR3 nucleotides read TGTGCCAGCAGCGAGGACAGCTATGGCTACACCTTC. As protein: CASSEDSYGYTF. This chain connects TRBV5-6 to TRBJ1-2; D possibly corresponds to TRBD1 (6 bases). Deletions cut 4 bases from V and 4 bases from J, with 8 bases between. Germline V gives CDR1 SGHDT, CDR2 YYEEEE. This CDR3 spans 12 amino acids.